This passage covers 4 T cell receptor beta chains from one sample sequenced in a study of T cell responses to AZD1222 COVID-19 vaccine. TCRdb's copy holds only in-frame clones and misses some; the assay was immunoSEQ multiplex PCR. The sample has some 100,000 clones, 85% to 90% seen once. The specimen comprised peripheral blood, sampled 28 days after the second AZD1222 dose. The receptors derive from an adult who received the AZD1222 COVID-19 vaccine.

The chain has TRBV27 and TRBJ2-7; no clear D. This CDR3 is 16 amino acids long. Trimming stripped 2 bases from V and 0 bases from J, with 14 bases between. The germline V gene has CDR1 MNHEY and CDR2 SMNVEV (reference sequence). CDR3 bases: TGTGCCAGCAGTTTAGGGCAAGGAGTACCCTCCTACGAGCAGTACTTC. Amino acids: CASSLGQGVPSYEQYF.

The chain uses TRBV6-5 and TRBJ1-4, with a weak D call TRBD1 (5 bases). The CDR3 is 12 residues long. The V gene's germline CDR1 is MNHEY and CDR2 SVGAGI. Trimming shortened V by 10 bases and J by 8 bases, and 14 bases separated the two germline ends. CDR3 region: CATRRGEEKLFF. The CDR3 DNA is TGTGCCACCAGACGGGGGGAGGAAAAACTGTTTTTT.

V gene TRBV28 combines with J gene TRBJ1-1; no definite D call. The germline V and J ends were trimmed by 5 bases and 0 bases, with 13 bases remaining between them. Germline CDR1 is MDHEN and CDR2 is SYDVKM. This CDR3 comprises 15 residues. CDR3 region: CASSARTILNTEAFF. DNA of the CDR3: TGTGCCAGCAGTGCACGGACTATTCTGAACACTGAAGCTTTCTTT.

V and J are TRBV6-5 and TRBJ1-1; possibly TRBD1 for D (5 bases). The CDR3 loop spans 15 amino acids. Germline V gives CDR1 MNHEY, CDR2 SVGAGI. V lost 6 bases to trimming and J lost 3 bases, with 17 bases between them. The CDR3: CASSPGGGEHTEAFF. CDR3 nucleotide sequence: TGTGCCAGCAGCCCGGGGGGGGGTGAGCACACTGAAGCTTTCTTT.